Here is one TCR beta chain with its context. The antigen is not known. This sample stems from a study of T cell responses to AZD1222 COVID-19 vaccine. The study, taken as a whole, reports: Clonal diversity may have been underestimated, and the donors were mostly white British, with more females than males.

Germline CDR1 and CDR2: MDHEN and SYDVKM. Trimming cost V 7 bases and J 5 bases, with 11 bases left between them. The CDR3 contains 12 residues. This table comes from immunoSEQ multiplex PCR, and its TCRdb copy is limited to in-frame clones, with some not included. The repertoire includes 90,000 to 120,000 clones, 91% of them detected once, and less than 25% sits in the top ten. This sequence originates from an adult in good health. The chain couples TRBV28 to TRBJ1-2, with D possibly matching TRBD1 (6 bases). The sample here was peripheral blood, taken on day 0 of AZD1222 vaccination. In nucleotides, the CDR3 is TGTGCCAGCACAGGGGAATGGTATGGCTACACCTTC. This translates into CASTGEWYGYTF.